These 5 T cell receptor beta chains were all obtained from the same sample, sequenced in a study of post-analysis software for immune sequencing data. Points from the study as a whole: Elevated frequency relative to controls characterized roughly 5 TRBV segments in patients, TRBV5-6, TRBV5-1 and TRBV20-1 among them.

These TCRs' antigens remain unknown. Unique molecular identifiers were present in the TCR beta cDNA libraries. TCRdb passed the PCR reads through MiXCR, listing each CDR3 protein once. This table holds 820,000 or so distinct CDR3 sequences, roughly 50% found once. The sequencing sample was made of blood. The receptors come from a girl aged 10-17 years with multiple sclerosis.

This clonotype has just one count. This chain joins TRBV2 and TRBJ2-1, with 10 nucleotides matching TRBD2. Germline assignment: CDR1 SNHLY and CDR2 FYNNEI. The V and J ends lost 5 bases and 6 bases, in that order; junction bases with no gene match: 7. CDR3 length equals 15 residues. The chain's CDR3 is CASSKLAGSRNEQFF. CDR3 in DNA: TGTGCCAGCAGTAAACTAGCGGGGTCCCGCAATGAGCAGTTCTTC.

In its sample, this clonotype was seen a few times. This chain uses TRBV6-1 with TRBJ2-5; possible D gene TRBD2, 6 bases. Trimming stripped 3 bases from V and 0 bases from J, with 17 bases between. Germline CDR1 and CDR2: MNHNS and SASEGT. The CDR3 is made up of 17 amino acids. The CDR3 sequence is CASSERVTGVNQETQYF. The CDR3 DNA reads TGTGCCAGCAGTGAGAGGGTTACGGGGGTAAACCAAGAGACCCAGTACTTC.

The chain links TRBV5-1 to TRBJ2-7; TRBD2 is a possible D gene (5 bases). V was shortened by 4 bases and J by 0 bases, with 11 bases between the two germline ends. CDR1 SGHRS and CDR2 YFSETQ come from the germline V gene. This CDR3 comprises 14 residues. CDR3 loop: CASSPGISSYEQYF. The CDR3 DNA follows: TGCGCCAGCAGCCCCGGGATTAGCTCCTACGAGCAGTACTTC.

This chain's CDR3 is CASSPLAYGYTF. DNA of the CDR3: TGTGCCAGCAGTCCCCTGGCATATGGCTACACCTTC. The rearrangement joins TRBV12-3 or TRBV12-4 to TRBJ1-2; D remains ambiguous. V was cut by 5 bases and J by 5 bases, with 9 bases left in between. This CDR3 is 12 amino acids long.

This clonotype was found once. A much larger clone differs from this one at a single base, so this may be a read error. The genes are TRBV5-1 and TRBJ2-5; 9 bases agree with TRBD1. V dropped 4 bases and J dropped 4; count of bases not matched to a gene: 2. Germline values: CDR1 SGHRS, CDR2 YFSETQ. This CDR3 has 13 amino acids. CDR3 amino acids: CASSAGQGETQYF. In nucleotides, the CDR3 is TGCGCCAGCAGCGCGGGACAGGGAGAGACCCAGTACTTC. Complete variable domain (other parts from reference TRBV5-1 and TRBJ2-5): KAGVTQTPRYLIKTRGQQVTLSCSPISGHRSVSWYQQTPGQGLQFLFEYFSETQRNKGNFPGRFSGRQFSNSRSEMNVSTLELGDSALYLCASSAGQGETQYFGPGTRLLVL.